These 16 T cell receptor beta chains originate from one sample sequenced in a study of T-cell memory formation after mild COVID-19. TCRdb re-called the 5' RACE reads through MiXCR, storing one row per CDR3 protein. The sample includes about 350,000 distinct CDR3 sequences, around 13% of them seen just once. Input material: PBMCs or a T cell subset sorted from them (not recorded which). The source is a man in his late teens or twenties who had mild COVID-19 (a few samples of this study predate the infection). Cell type and time point are not known.

J is TRBJ2-5 and V is TRBV4-1, with 10 bases identical to TRBD2. Germline-derived CDR1 and CDR2 are MGHRA and YSYEKL. The CDR3 is 14 amino acids. V shed 2 bases and J 5 bases; nucleotides not matched to a gene: 2. Here the CDR3 DNA reads TGCGCCAGCAGCCAACTAGCGGGGGTGGAGACCCAGTACTTC. Translation: CASSQLAGVETQYF.

The chain has TRBV20-1 and TRBJ2-3; 16 bases are a match to TRBD2. With V trimmed by 3 bases and J by 2 bases, 5 bases remained unmatched. Germline lookup yields CDR1 DFQATT and CDR2 SNEGSKA (reference sequence). The CDR3 contains 17 residues. DNA of the CDR3: TGCAGTGCTAGGGGACTAGCGGGGGGGCAGTCCACAGATACGCAGTATTTT. It codes for CSARGLAGGQSTDTQYF.

The chain links TRBV20-1 to TRBJ2-2; 8 positions agree with TRBD2. CDR1 is DFQATT, CDR2 SNEGSKA, per germline (reference sequence). Trimming cost V 1 base and J 0 bases; bases outside gene matches: 7. CDR3 length equals 17 residues. The CDR3 nucleotides are TGCAGTGCTAGAGGATCCGCGGGGGGTTCGAACACCGGGGAGCTGTTTTTT. Translated: CSARGSAGGSNTGELFF.

This clonotype was detected only a few times. J is TRBJ2-7 and V is TRBV11-3; 7 nucleotides align to TRBD2. The CDR3 has 18 amino acids. Germline lookup yields CDR1 SGHNT and CDR2 YENEEA. V shed 4 bases and J 3 bases; nucleotides not matched to a gene: 18. CDR3 residues: CASSWHYPRAGVDYEQYV. CDR3 nucleotides: TGTGCCAGCAGCTGGCATTACCCACGGGCGGGGGTAGACTACGAGCAGTACGTC.

At least ten counts were recorded for this clonotype. The chain is built from TRBV6-2 or TRBV6-3 and TRBJ2-2, with TRBD1 matching over 9 bases. CDR1 and CDR2 (germline): MNHEY, SVGEGT. There are 15 residues in the CDR3. J gave up 6 bases and V 5 bases, and 7 bases lay outside the gene matches. The CDR3 DNA reads as TGTGCCAGCAGTGCACAGGGGGCGCCCCCCGGGGAGCTGTTTTTT. Protein product: CASSAQGAPPGELFF.

This clonotype was seen only a few times. The V gene is TRBV7-9, the J gene TRBJ2-7; D is ambiguous. V was shortened by 5 bases and J by 6 bases, with 8 bases between the two germline ends. CDR1 and CDR2 from the germline V gene are SEHNR and FQNEAQ (reference sequence). This CDR3 is built from 11 residues. The CDR3 DNA follows: TGTGCCAGCAGCCCCTATATCGAGCAGTACTTC. Translation: CASSPYIEQYF.

This clonotype has ten or more counts. The chain is built from TRBV7-2 and TRBJ2-3, with TRBD1 identical over 9 bases. The V gene end was trimmed by 4 bases and the J gene end by 4 bases; junction bases not matched to a gene: 6. Per the germline V gene, CDR1 is SGHTA and CDR2 is FQGNSA. The CDR3 length is 15 residues. CDR3 sequence reads: CASSSRQGGADTQYF. CDR3 nucleotide sequence: TGTGCCAGCAGCTCGCGACAGGGGGGGGCAGATACGCAGTATTTT. Based on the CDR3 plus reference TRBV7-2 and TRBJ2-3, the full variable domain is GAGVSQSPSNKVTEKGKDVELRCDPISGHTALYWYRQSLGQGLEFLIYFQGNSAPDKSGLPSDRFSAERTGGSVSTLTIQRTQQEDSAVYLCASSSRQGGADTQYFGPGTRLTVL.

This chain uses TRBV7-6 with TRBJ2-5; TRBD2 matches at 9 bases. The CDR3 has 13 residues. The ends lost 7 bases at V and 5 bases at J; junction bases unmatched: 5. CDR1 is SGHVS and CDR2 is FNYEAQ in the germline V gene. The CDR3, as DNA: TGTGCCAGCACCATAGCGGGGGTTGAGACCCAGTACTTC. Translated, it gives CASTIAGVETQYF.

The table lists this clonotype with many counts. CDR3 region: CAGCDTGSNSPLHF. CDR3 nucleotide sequence: TGTGCCGGCTGCGATACGGGGAGTAATTCACCCCTCCACTTT. The V gene is TRBV28, the J gene TRBJ1-6, with D unresolved. V lost 11 bases, J lost 6 bases, and 17 bases lay in between. From germline, CDR1 is MDHEN and CDR2 SYDVKM. The CDR3 has 14 residues.

This clonotype was seen only once. The chain uses TRBV5-1 and TRBJ2-1; TRBD2 agrees at 7 bases. With 3 bases clipped from V and 1 base from J, the junction kept 4 bases outside the gene matches. Germline lookup yields CDR1 SGHRS and CDR2 YFSETQ. This CDR3 is 15 amino acids long. The CDR3 region has the DNA TGCGCCAGCAGCTCCGGGGAGGGTTCCTACAATGAGCAGTTCTTC. Protein sequence: CASSSGEGSYNEQFF.

CDR3 coding DNA: TGTGCCAGCAGTTCGACAGGGACCACGGGAAAGCAGTATTTT. Translated, it gives CASSSTGTTGKQYF. The chain employs TRBV7-6 and TRBJ2-3; 7 bases map to TRBD1. After removal of 6 bases from V and 11 bases from J, the junction contained 14 bases not matched to a gene. CDR1 is SGHVS and CDR2 is FNYEAQ in the germline V gene. This CDR3 comprises 14 residues.

A few counts support this clonotype. The gene calls are TRBV7-9 and TRBJ1-6; possibly TRBD1 for D (5 bases). CDR1 is SEHNR, CDR2 FQNEAQ, per germline (reference sequence). The CDR3 is 16 amino acids. V shed 5 bases and J shed 6 bases, with 17 bases lying between them. In nucleotides, the CDR3 is TGTGCCAGCAGCGGGACGGGGCGATTCTTTAATTCACCCCTCCACTTT. As protein: CASSGTGRFFNSPLHF.

The chain carries TRBV5-1 and TRBJ2-7; D is perhaps TRBD2 (6 bases). The CDR3 consists of 14 residues. Between the trimmed V and J ends, which lost 5 bases and 3 bases, there was a span of 15 bases. Germline loops: CDR1 SGHRS, CDR2 YFSETQ. The chain's CDR3 is CASSYGGDDYEQYF. The DNA for the CDR3 is TGCGCCAGCAGTTACGGGGGAGACGACTACGAGCAGTACTTC. The whole variable domain, filled in from reference TRBV5-1 and TRBJ2-7, reads KAGVTQTPRYLIKTRGQQVTLSCSPISGHRSVSWYQQTPGQGLQFLFEYFSETQRNKGNFPGRFSGRQFSNSRSEMNVSTLELGDSALYLCASSYGGDDYEQYFGPGTRLTVT.

This clonotype occurred a few times. This chain connects TRBV5-1 to TRBJ2-7, with a weak D call TRBD2 (6 bases). Germline CDR1 and CDR2: SGHRS and YFSETQ. Trimming removed 0 bases at V and 7 bases at J, with 17 bases between. The CDR3 covers 15 residues. The CDR3 nucleotides are TGCGCCAGCAGCTTGGAGCTGGGACTGCTACGAGAGCAGTACTTC. Translation gives CASSLELGLLREQYF. Full variable domain (missing parts from reference TRBV5-1 and TRBJ2-7): KAGVTQTPRYLIKTRGQQVTLSCSPISGHRSVSWYQQTPGQGLQFLFEYFSETQRNKGNFPGRFSGRQFSNSRSEMNVSTLELGDSALYLCASSLELGLLREQYFGPGTRLTVT.

There are many counts of this clonotype. The junction differs from germline at one of its ends, possibly a read error. V and J are TRBV12-3 or TRBV12-4 and TRBJ2-5; D perhaps matches TRBD2 (5 bases). The length of the CDR3 is 12 residues. In DNA, the CDR3 is TGTGCCAGCAGCTTAGGGAGAGAGACCCAGTACTTC. This translates into CASSLGRETQYF.

This chain joins TRBV4-2 and TRBJ1-2; 7 nucleotides align to TRBD1. J lost 4 bases, V lost 0 bases, and 5 bases had no gene match. The CDR3 has 15 amino acids. From germline, CDR1 is LGHNA and CDR2 YNFKEQ. The CDR3 here is CASSQETTGVYGYTF. CDR3 bases: TGTGCCAGCAGCCAAGAGACCACAGGGGTCTATGGCTACACCTTC.